These 18 T cell receptor beta chains originate from one sample sequenced in a study of tumor-infiltrating lymphocytes in glioblastoma multiforme. TCRB libraries came from RNA via three nested multiplex PCR rounds. One entry per CDR3 protein results from TCRdb running MiXCR on the multiplex PCR reads. The table has 8,500 to 10,000 distinct CDR3 sequences, 67% seen once. Sequenced material: brain tumor tissue. These receptors came from a male donor with glioblastoma.

Many counts were recorded for this clonotype. The CDR3 DNA reads as TGCGCCAGCAGTACCCCCTACGAGCAGTACTTC. Encoded protein: CASSTPYEQYF. The J gene is TRBJ2-7, the V gene TRBV10-2; D unclear. V was pared by 5 bases and J by 2 bases, with 4 bases between. The CDR3 runs to 11 residues. Germline V gene data show CDR1 as WSHSY and CDR2 as SAAADI.

The chain links TRBV29-1 to TRBJ1-1, with D hard to call. From germline, CDR1 is SQVTM and CDR2 ANQGSEA. The CDR3 contains 16 residues. DNA for the CDR3: TGCACTTTCTCTGGTCGCGGCAGGCCGATTCCAGATGAAGCTTTCTTT. It codes for CTFSGRGRPIPDEAFF.

The J gene is TRBJ2-1, the V gene TRBV11-3; D uncertain. The CDR3 is 14 residues long. Deletions cut 0 bases from V and 5 bases from J, with 8 bases between. Per the germline V gene, CDR1 is SGHNT and CDR2 is YENEEA. Here the CDR3 reads CASSLEGWNNEQFF. CDR3 nucleotides: TGTGCCAGCAGCTTAGAGGGGTGGAACAATGAGCAGTTCTTC.

The chain couples TRBV6-5 to TRBJ2-7, with D perhaps given as TRBD1 or TRBD2 (5 bases each). V was pared by 6 bases and J by 4 bases, with 16 bases between. Germline V gives CDR1 MNHEY, CDR2 SVGAGI. The CDR3 length is 14 residues. The CDR3 spells CASSDWGPQYEQYF. The CDR3 region has the DNA TGTGCCAGCAGCGACTGGGGACCGCAGTACGAGCAGTACTTC.

This clonotype has a handful of counts. V and J are TRBV29-1 and TRBJ2-5; weak D call: TRBD2 (6 bases). The V end lost 4 bases, the J end lost 5 bases, and 14 bases lay between the germline ends. Germline V gene data show CDR1 as SQVTM and CDR2 as ANQGSEA. The CDR3 length is 13 residues. In DNA form, the CDR3 reads TGCAGCGTTGCTTTGGTCGGGGGTGAGACCCAGTACTTC. This gives the protein CSVALVGGETQYF.

On this clonotype: Relative to the germline gene, one junction end is altered; a read error may explain this. V is TRBV5-1 and J is TRBJ1-4, with no clear D. Germline assignment: CDR1 SGHRS and CDR2 YFSETQ. There are 16 residues in the CDR3. CDR3 region: CASSLGANGVNENLFF. CDR3 sequence (DNA): TGCGCCAGCAGCTTGGGGGCAAACGGGGTTAATGAAAATCTGTTTTTT.

Comments on this clonotype: This CDR3 fails to terminate in the conserved phenylalanine or tryptophan, so it likely reflects a read error. V is TRBV20-1 and J is TRBJ1-4, with D possibly TRBD1 on 6 matching bases. Germline V gives CDR1 DFQATT, CDR2 SNEGSKA (reference sequence). The CDR3 length is 13 residues. Trimming took 3 bases from V and 8 from J, leaving 13 bases between them. The CDR3 here is CSASGTWGEKLFS. The CDR3 coding sequence is TGCAGTGCTAGTGGGACATGGGGAGAAAAACTGTTTTCT.

A word on this clonotype: Given a much more abundant clone one base away, this may be a read error. The chain has TRBV29-1 and TRBJ2-1; 13 positions agree with TRBD2. CDR3 length equals 14 residues. CDR1 is SQVTM and CDR2 is ANQGSEA in the germline V gene. The CDR3 bases are TGCAGCGTTGATGGACTAGCGGGAGACAATGGGCAGTTCTTC. Protein: CSVDGLAGDNGQFF.

The genes are TRBV6-1 and TRBJ2-7; 8 bases map to TRBD2. CDR3 length: 14 amino acids. V dropped 8 bases and J dropped 6; count of bases not matched to a gene: 12. Germline V gene sequence: CDR1 MNHNS, CDR2 SASEGT. Written as DNA, the CDR3 is TGTGCCAGCCGCGAGATGGCGGGAGGCCTCGAGCAGTACTTC. It encodes CASREMAGGLEQYF.

This clonotype was detected once. The chain is built from TRBV10-1 and TRBJ2-3; the D gene is possibly TRBD2 (5 bases). This CDR3 is 14 amino acids long. The V and J ends lost 7 bases and 0 bases respectively, with 11 bases between them. Germline-derived CDR1 and CDR2 are WNHNN and SYGVQD (reference sequence). CDR3 protein: CASNEEGSTDTQYF. DNA for the CDR3: TGCGCCAGCAATGAAGAGGGAAGCACAGATACGCAGTATTTT.

This clonotype was observed at least ten times. V gene TRBV25-1 combines with J gene TRBJ2-6; D is undetermined. The CDR3 has 15 amino acids. With 2 bases removed from V and 0 bases from J, the gap between germline ends came to 5 bases. The germline gives CDR1 MGHDK, CDR2 SYGVNS. CDR3 protein: CASSESHSGANVLTF. The CDR3, as DNA: TGTGCCAGCAGTGAAAGTCACTCTGGGGCCAACGTCCTGACTTTC.

The CDR3, as DNA: TGCAGTGCTAACAATCAGGGTTACGAGCAGTACTTC. Amino acids: CSANNQGYEQYF. The chain carries TRBV20-1 and TRBJ2-7; TRBD1 might be the D (5 bases). The CDR3 sequence is 12 residues long. Germline CDR1 and CDR2: DFQATT and SNEGSKA (reference sequence). V was cut by 4 bases and J by 4 bases, with 11 bases left in between.

On this clonotype: Being one base from a much bigger clone, this may be a read error. The chain combines TRBV28 with TRBJ2-7; D is unclear. CDR1 is MDHEN, CDR2 SYDVKM, per germline. V gave up 1 base and J gave up 9 bases, with 10 bases separating them. This CDR3 is 12 amino acids long. CDR3 amino acids: CASSLSDLGQYF. CDR3 nucleotides: TGTGCCAGCAGTTTATCGGACCTCGGGCAGTACTTC.

Concerning this clonotype: The junction differs from germline at one of its ends, possibly a read error. The rearrangement links TRBV11-2 to TRBJ2-2; 7 nucleotides line up with TRBD2. Germline V CDR1 and CDR2: SGHAT, FQNNGV. CDR3 length: 20 residues. The CDR3 sequence: CASAPSFGQGLAVSTGKLFF. The CDR3 region has the DNA TGTGCCAGCGCCCCCTCATTCGGCCAAGGGCTAGCGGTAAGCACCGGGAAGCTGTTTTTT.

There are a few counts of this clonotype. This chain connects TRBV12-3 or TRBV12-4 to TRBJ2-5; D tentatively reads TRBD1 or TRBD2 (6 bases each). The CDR3 has 12 residues. V was pared by 3 bases and J by 13 bases, with 15 bases between. CDR3 DNA: TGTGCCAGCAGTTTCCCGGGGGCGCGTCCGTACTTC. Its translation is CASSFPGARPYF.

This clonotype turned up a few times. The chain joins TRBV28 to TRBJ1-3; D possibly corresponds to TRBD1 (6 bases). Germline values: CDR1 MDHEN, CDR2 SYDVKM. CDR3 length: 15 amino acids. V dropped 5 bases and J dropped 0 bases, with 11 bases sitting between them. The CDR3 here is CASSLQGFSGNTIYF. As DNA, the CDR3 is TGTGCCAGCAGTCTTCAGGGGTTCTCTGGAAACACCATATATTTT.

The chain combines TRBV10-3 with TRBJ2-2; 14 nucleotides line up with TRBD2. CDR1 is ENHRY and CDR2 is SYGVKD in the germline V gene. The CDR3 contains 16 residues. Germline trimming cut 3 bases from V and 5 bases from J; bases unmatched to any gene: 2. CDR3 sequence reads: CAISDGLAGGTGELFF. The DNA of the CDR3 is TGTGCCATCAGTGACGGACTAGCGGGAGGAACCGGGGAGCTGTTTTTT.

V is TRBV6-1 and J is TRBJ1-1; weak D call: TRBD1 (6 bases). V was pared by 6 bases and J by 4 bases, with 15 bases between. The CDR3 covers 14 residues. CDR1 is MNHNS and CDR2 is SASEGT in the germline V gene. This CDR3 reads CASRATGFSTEAFF. The CDR3 DNA reads TGTGCCAGCAGGGCAACAGGGTTTAGCACTGAAGCTTTCTTT.